The 28 T cell receptor beta chains below all came from one sample that was sequenced in a study of T cell responses to AZD1222 COVID-19 vaccine. Sequencing was performed with immunoSEQ multiplex PCR; in TCRdb, only in-frame clones are kept and a portion is missing. The sample includes roughly 150,000 clones, around 92% of them seen just once. The sample consisted of peripheral blood, taken 28 days after the second AZD1222 dose. These receptors were taken from an adult who received the AZD1222 COVID-19 vaccine.

This chain joins TRBV7-9 and TRBJ1-2; D is unresolved. The germline V gene has CDR1 SEHNR and CDR2 FQNEAQ (reference sequence). This CDR3 spans 13 amino acids. V was pared by 6 bases and J by 5 bases, with 13 bases between. The CDR3 DNA reads as TGTGCCAGCAGTTTTACAGCCAAATATGGCTACACCTTC. It specifies CASSFTAKYGYTF.

The chain links TRBV7-9 to TRBJ1-3, with 8 bases matching TRBD1. CDR1 and CDR2 from the germline V gene are SEHNR and FQNEAQ (reference sequence). This CDR3 is built from 16 residues. V lost 0 bases and J lost 0; bases outside the gene matches: 1. In DNA, the CDR3 is TGTGCCAGCAGCTTAGCTGGGACAGGCTCTGGAAACACCATATATTTT. This sequence encodes CASSLAGTGSGNTIYF.

The rearrangement uses TRBV6-5 and TRBJ1-4, with TRBD1 as a possible D gene (6 bases). This CDR3 spans 11 amino acids. Germline V lookup: CDR1 MNHEY, CDR2 SVGAGI. Trimming pared 11 bases from V and 4 bases from J, leaving 8 bases between. The CDR3 nucleotides are TGTGCCGTACAGGGTAATGAAAAACTGTTTTTT. Its translation: CAVQGNEKLFF.

The chain carries TRBV10-3 and TRBJ2-7, with D possibly being TRBD1 or TRBD2 (5 bases each). The germline V gene encodes CDR1 ENHRY and CDR2 SYGVKD. The CDR3 extends over 14 amino acids. Trimming took off 4 bases at V and 0 bases at J, with 10 bases between the two ends. The CDR3 here is CAISAGTFSYEQYF. In DNA form, the CDR3 reads TGTGCCATCAGTGCTGGGACCTTCTCCTACGAGCAGTACTTC.

This clone has just one count. This chain uses TRBV30 with TRBJ1-6; D not certain. Germline assignment: CDR1 GTSNPN and CDR2 SVGIG (reference sequence). The CDR3 is 15 residues long. The V end lost 1 base, the J end lost 0 bases, and 7 bases lay between the germline ends. As DNA, the CDR3 is TGTGCCTGGAGTGGCAGGAGCTCCTATAATTCACCCCTCCACTTT. Residues: CAWSGRSSYNSPLHF. Supplemented by reference TRBV30 and TRBJ1-6, the full variable domain reads SQTIHQWPATLVQPVGSPLSLECTVEGTSNPNLYWYRQAAGRGLQLLFYSVGIGQISSEVPQNLSASRPQDRQFILSSKKLLLSDSGFYLCAWSGRSSYNSPLHFGNGTRLTVT.

This clone occurred once. The chain couples TRBV12-3 or TRBV12-4 to TRBJ2-1, with TRBD1 matching over 10 bases. This CDR3 comprises 13 residues. V trimming: 5 bases; J trimming: 9 bases; junction bases outside the gene matches: 4. CDR3 sequence: CASSRGQGVEQFF. The CDR3 nucleotides read TGTGCCAGCAGTCGTGGACAGGGGGTTGAGCAGTTCTTC.

The V gene is TRBV6-1, the J gene TRBJ1-2, with D uncertain. The CDR3 has 15 amino acids. V lost 2 bases to trimming and J lost 3 bases, with 13 bases between them. Germline V gives CDR1 MNHNS, CDR2 SASEGT. The CDR3 bases are TGTGCCAGCAGTGAACGAGAGAGATCCCACTATGGCTACACCTTC. Its protein product is CASSERERSHYGYTF.

This chain connects TRBV7-9 to TRBJ1-1, with 7 bases aligning to TRBD1. V was pared by 4 bases and J by 3 bases, with 8 bases of the junction left unmatched. The V gene's germline CDR1 is SEHNR and CDR2 FQNEAQ (reference sequence). This CDR3 contains 15 residues. The DNA for the CDR3 is TGTGCCAGCAGCTCCTGGGACAGCCTACACACTGAAGCTTTCTTT. Protein: CASSSWDSLHTEAFF. Full variable domain (missing parts from reference TRBV7-9 and TRBJ1-1): DTGVSQNPRHKITKRGQNVTFRCDPISEHNRLYWYRQTLGQGPEFLTYFQNEAQLEKSRLLSDRFSAERPKGSFSTLEIQRTEQGDSAMYLCASSSWDSLHTEAFFGQGTRLTVV.

To note about this clone: The same CDR3 can be traced to other DNA sequences in this sample. This chain joins TRBV18 and TRBJ1-1; D uncertain. Germline V CDR1 and CDR2: KGHSH, LQKENI. Between the trimmed V and J ends, which lost 6 bases and 2 bases, there was a span of 10 bases. The CDR3 is made up of 13 amino acids. This CDR3 reads CASSPSPNTEAFF. CDR3 DNA: TGTGCCAGCTCCCCTTCACCCAACACTGAAGCTTTCTTT.

The rearrangement links TRBV29-1 to TRBJ2-1, with 9 nucleotides matching TRBD1. This CDR3 region has 13 residues. V was pared by 8 bases and J by 2 bases, with 4 bases of the junction left unmatched. Germline CDR1 SQVTM, CDR2 ANQGSEA. The CDR3 region has the DNA TGCAGCACCGACAGGGGGACCTACAATGAGCAGTTCTTC. Translating gives CSTDRGTYNEQFF.

The J gene is TRBJ1-5, the V gene TRBV6-1; TRBD1 might be the D (5 bases). Looked up from germline, CDR1 is MNHNS and CDR2 is SASEGT. V lost 0 bases to trimming and J lost 4 bases, with 10 bases between them. The CDR3 is 15 residues long. CDR3 in DNA: TGTGCCAGCAGTGAAGCCCCGGGGGGGAATCAGCCCCAGCATTTT. Translating gives CASSEAPGGNQPQHF.

The V call is TRBV7-2, the J call TRBJ2-3; 13 bases align to TRBD2. The CDR3 is 18 amino acids. Per the germline V gene, CDR1 is SGHTA and CDR2 is FQGNSA. V lost 4 bases to trimming and J lost 4 bases; unmatched junction nucleotides: 11. CDR3 loop: CASSSPLAGGFSADTQYF. CDR3 in DNA: TGTGCCAGCAGCTCACCACTAGCGGGGGGGTTTTCTGCAGATACGCAGTATTTT.

The chain is built from TRBV2 and TRBJ1-4; 8 bases match TRBD1. The length of the CDR3 is 11 residues. Germline-derived CDR1 and CDR2 are SNHLY and FYNNEI. Germline trimming cut 9 bases from V and 7 bases from J; bases unmatched to any gene: 1. CDR3 sequence (DNA): TGTGCCAGACAGGGGGGTGAAAAACTGTTTTTT. Protein sequence: CARQGGEKLFF.

This chain connects TRBV7-9 to TRBJ1-1; perhaps TRBD1 as D (6 bases). Trimming took off 5 bases at V and 10 bases at J, with 17 bases between the two ends. The CDR3 totals 13 residues. Germline assignment: CDR1 SEHNR and CDR2 FQNEAQ (reference sequence). The CDR3 nucleotides are TGTGCCAGCAGCACATCAGGGGCGGGTAGAGCTTTCTTT. It is translated as CASSTSGAGRAFF.

V is TRBV6-5 and J is TRBJ1-1; no clear D gene. Deletions cut 8 bases from V and 10 bases from J, with 17 bases between. Germline loops: CDR1 MNHEY, CDR2 SVGAGI. The CDR3 consists of 12 residues. CDR3 in DNA: TGTGCCAGCCGAGGACCCCAAAGGGCAGCTTTCTTT. Its translation is CASRGPQRAAFF.

The table lists this clone with a count of one. The chain uses TRBV30 and TRBJ1-2; TRBD1 might be the D (5 bases). Trimming shortened V by 5 bases and J by 4 bases, and 11 bases separated the two germline ends. This CDR3 comprises 12 residues. Germline V CDR1 and CDR2: GTSNPN, SVGIG (reference sequence). The CDR3 nucleotides read TGTGCCTGGGGGGCTCGGGGCTATGGCTACACCTTC. It encodes CAWGARGYGYTF.

The chain is built from TRBV23-1 and TRBJ1-1; D is uncertain. TRBV23-1 is assigned to the ORF class and has an uncertain function. Between the trimmed V and J ends, which lost 3 bases and 11 bases, there was a span of 13 bases. The CDR3 spans 12 residues. The CDR3 sequence: CASSHRTPPAFF. The CDR3 DNA sequence: TGCGCCAGCAGTCACCGAACCCCACCGGCTTTCTTT.

The chain couples TRBV3-1 (or the pseudogene TRBV3-2) to TRBJ2-7; D ambiguous. Germline CDR1 and CDR2: LGHDT and YNNKEL (reference sequence). The CDR3 has 14 amino acids. The ends were cut back, 1 base at V and 2 bases at J, with 9 bases in the middle. The CDR3 DNA reads TGTGCCAGCAGCCAAGGATACCTCGCCTACGAGCAGTACTTC. Translating gives CASSQGYLAYEQYF.

The gene calls are TRBV4-2 and TRBJ2-7, with 12 nucleotides matching TRBD2. Unmatched junction bases numbered 4, after V lost 0 bases and J lost 1 base. The CDR3 is 17 residues long. Germline loops: CDR1 LGHNA, CDR2 YNFKEQ. The CDR3 protein is CASSQDFTSGGSYEQYF. Written as DNA, the CDR3 is TGTGCCAGCAGCCAAGATTTTACTAGCGGGGGGTCCTACGAGCAGTACTTC.

CDR3 DNA: TGTGCCAGCAGCTTAGCGGGGGTCCTCTCCTACGAGCAGTACTTC. This encodes CASSLAGVLSYEQYF. The chain carries TRBV7-2 and TRBJ2-7; D could derive from TRBD1 or TRBD2 (5 bases each). The CDR3 is 15 amino acids. The V end lost 0 bases, the J end lost 0 bases, and 9 bases lay between the germline ends. In germline, CDR1 is SGHTA, CDR2 FQGNSA.

CDR3 loop: CASLRGGTANTEAFF. The CDR3 region has the DNA TGTGCCAGTCTACGGGGTGGGACAGCGAACACTGAAGCTTTCTTT. The genes are TRBV19 and TRBJ1-1, with TRBD1 identical over 7 bases. CDR1 LNHDA and CDR2 SQIVND come from the germline V gene (reference sequence). This CDR3 is built from 15 residues. Germline trimming cut 8 bases from V and 1 base from J; bases unmatched to any gene: 10.

V gene TRBV6-5 combines with J gene TRBJ2-5; D is unresolved. The V and J ends lost 2 bases and 3 bases respectively, with 7 bases between them. Germline CDR1 reads MNHEY; CDR2 reads SVGAGI. The CDR3 consists of 13 residues. In DNA form, the CDR3 reads TGTGCCAGCAGTTACGCTGGGAAAGAGACCCAGTACTTC. The encoded protein is CASSYAGKETQYF.

The chain employs TRBV29-1 and TRBJ1-2, with D tentatively TRBD1 (5 bases). This CDR3 region has 13 residues. V lost 6 bases to trimming and J lost 8 bases, with 19 bases between them. CDR1 is SQVTM and CDR2 is ANQGSEA in the germline V gene. The CDR3 loop reads CSVQTPRAGGYTF. CDR3 nucleotides: TGCAGCGTCCAAACGCCCAGGGCAGGAGGCTACACCTTC.

The J gene is TRBJ1-2, the V gene TRBV5-6; 8 nucleotides match TRBD1. V dropped 4 bases and J dropped 4; count of bases not matched to a gene: 6. The CDR3 length is 14 residues. Germline CDR1 reads SGHDT; CDR2 reads YYEEEE. The CDR3 nucleotides are TGTGCCAGCAGCCAGGGACAGGCCTCCTATGGCTACACCTTC. Protein sequence: CASSQGQASYGYTF.

The chain recombines TRBV18 with TRBJ2-1; possible D gene TRBD1, 5 bases. V was clipped by 4 bases and J by 6 bases, with 13 bases between them. Germline CDR1 reads KGHSH; CDR2 reads LQKENI. The CDR3 totals 14 residues. The CDR3 is CASSRDRPGNEQFF. The CDR3 DNA follows: TGTGCCAGCTCACGAGACAGACCCGGCAATGAGCAGTTCTTC.

V gene TRBV7-9 combines with J gene TRBJ1-1; D uncertain. Trimming left V 4 bases short and J 3 bases short, with 12 bases between. Germline V gene lookup returns CDR1 SEHNR and CDR2 FQNEAQ (reference sequence). This CDR3 comprises 14 residues. CDR3 in DNA: TGTGCCAGCAGCTCACAAGACGTGTACACTGAAGCTTTCTTT. It specifies CASSSQDVYTEAFF. Looking up the rest from reference TRBV7-9 and TRBJ1-1 gives the full variable domain: DTGVSQNPRHKITKRGQNVTFRCDPISEHNRLYWYRQTLGQGPEFLTYFQNEAQLEKSRLLSDRFSAERPKGSFSTLEIQRTEQGDSAMYLCASSSQDVYTEAFFGQGTRLTVV.

The chain has TRBV6-5 and TRBJ2-1; 9 bases match TRBD2. Per the germline V gene, CDR1 is MNHEY and CDR2 is SVGAGI. With 8 bases clipped from V and 9 bases from J, the junction kept 8 bases outside the gene matches. CDR3 length: 13 residues. CDR3 DNA: TGTGCCAGCGGGGGACTAGCTCAAGGTGAGCAGTTCTTC. It encodes CASGGLAQGEQFF.

The rearrangement joins TRBV19 to TRBJ1-5; no clear D. CDR3 size: 16 residues. Germline V gene sequence: CDR1 LNHDA, CDR2 SQIVND (reference sequence). Trimming pared 2 bases from V and 0 bases from J, leaving 11 bases between. Written as DNA, the CDR3 is TGTGCCAGTAGTATAAGGGCGCGAAATAGCAATCAGCCCCAGCATTTT. Encoded protein: CASSIRARNSNQPQHF. Using reference TRBV19 and TRBJ1-5 for the parts outside the CDR3, the full variable domain is DGGITQSPKYLFRKEGQNVTLSCEQNLNHDAMYWYRQDPGQGLRLIYYSQIVNDFQKGDIAEGYSVSREKKESFPLTVTSAQKNPTAFYLCASSIRARNSNQPQHFGDGTRLSIL.